This TCR beta chain was profiled in a study of blood T cell repertoires in COVID-19. For the study at large: Collection of acute and convalescent COVID-19 samples took place in the United States, Italy and Spain.

CDR1 is MNHEY, CDR2 SMNVEV, per germline (reference sequence). This CDR3 is built from 15 residues. V lost 8 bases and J lost 2, with 18 bases in between. Libraries were prepared by immunoSEQ multiplex PCR; TCRdb keeps only in-frame clonotypes and omits some of them. The table has about 270,000 clones, approximately 86% seen once; the top ten hold about 3.4%. Sequenced material: peripheral blood. The chain links TRBV27 to TRBJ2-5; a weak D match, TRBD1 (5 bases). The TCR comes from a woman between 18 and 30 years old with acute or convalescent COVID-19. The CDR3 protein is CASQGRLRKQETQYF. In DNA, the CDR3 is TGTGCCAGCCAGGGTAGGCTGAGAAAACAAGAGACCCAGTACTTC.